This section outlines one T cell receptor (beta chain) sequence together with its context. These data originate in a study of preoperative IRX-2 immunotherapy in early breast cancer. Assay used: immunoSEQ multiplex PCR; TCRdb lists only in-frame clones, some missing. The repertoire has around 62,000 clones, approximately 94% of them found once; the top ten carry approximately 1.8%. Noted treatment: preoperative locoregional IRX-2 cytokine immunotherapy. Samples came from a phase Ib trial of preoperative locoregional IRX-2 cytokine immunotherapy. The specimen was taken from a patient treated with IRX-2 immunotherapy. The TCR comes from a human donor with breast cancer.

DNA for the CDR3: TGTGCCAGCAGGGAGGGAATCGGGGGACTAGCGGGAGGACTCAGTTACAATGAGCAGTTCTTC. It is translated as CASREGIGGLAGGLSYNEQFF. This chain uses TRBV28 with TRBJ2-1; 15 bases are shared with TRBD2. Germline-derived CDR1 and CDR2 are MDHEN and SYDVKM. The trim removed 6 bases at V and 4 bases at J, leaving 19 bases unmatched. The CDR3 runs to 21 residues.